This TCR beta chain was profiled in a study of brain T cells in children with intractable seizures (dated by TCRdb to about 2021). Concerning the study at large: A NanoString immunology panel was first used to screen resected brain tissue from 53 pediatric epilepsy surgery cases for immune gene transcripts. Among the approximately twelve selected surgery cases, pre-surgery blood was additionally sequenced for eight, leaving four cases with brain tissue only. Overall results and qualifications from the work: Sequencing depth differed between pre- and post-surgery blood, so clones missing from the pre-surgery sample may reflect undersampling. The patients' HCMV serostatus was not known, and viral specificity was inferred solely from CDR3 sequence similarity.

The time point label on this specimen signifies: resected brain tissue, or blood drawn just prior to surgery. The surgery cases showing the highest brain T cell transcript signatures were chosen for TCR beta chain sequencing of brain tissue and, when available, of blood. Prior to surgery, the patients had been treated with at least one anti-epileptic drug. The TCR-sequenced patients were children whose drug-resistant epilepsy was caused by tuberous sclerosis complex, focal cortical dysplasia, Rasmussen encephalitis or hemimegalencephaly. The Monarch genomic DNA purification kit was used to extract bulk genomic DNA from unsorted brain tissue and from whole blood. This clone was counted a single time. Its antigen is still unknown. One base away there is no much larger clone; base qualities are not given. The immunoSEQ assay was used to generate TCR beta chain sequences from genomic DNA. The original methods were these. CDR3 sequences that did not begin with the conserved framework cysteine at position 104 were removed manually. To get clonality, the normalized Shannon's Diversity Index was subtracted from one, giving values from 0 (maximal diversity) to 1 (oligoclonal). To check whether a given CDR3 had different frequencies in two samples, for example brain versus blood, chi-squared comparison-of-proportions tests were used. Public clonotypes were identified by searching immuneACCESS, and similarity to known antiviral clonotypes was assessed with the VDJdb browser. TCRdb stores this immuneACCESS table with in-frame sequences only. Part of the clones is absent; in the studies checked, under half of the shortfall reflects unresolved V genes, and no reason is known for the rest. V, J and clone size were drawn from that table, and D and trimming were deduced from the DNA. Present in this sample are around 70,000 clones, approximately 94% of which were seen just once. The ten largest clones add up to approximately 1.5% of the sample.

Trimming leaves V shorter by 4 bases and J shorter by 5 bases, with the junction holding 7 bases beyond the gene matches. Reading the germline V gene (reference sequence) gives CDR1 LNHNV and CDR2 YYDKDF. Spanning cysteine to phenylalanine, the CDR3 consists of 16 amino acids. Just the 48-base CDR3 DNA is kept, in frame starting at base 1. This receptor was taken from a boy in the first two years of life with tuberous sclerosis and intractable seizures. The starting material was peripheral blood, obtained at surgery. The rearrangement joined TRBV15 to TRBJ2-5; 13 bases in between match TRBD2. The nucleotide sequence reads TGTGCCACCAGCACCGCCGGGACTAGCGGGGTTGAGACCCAGTACTTC. It encodes CATSTAGTSGVETQYF. Beyond the CDR3, the reference TRBV15 and TRBJ2-5 genes provide the residues; the full variable domain reads: DAMVIQNPRYQVTQFGKPVTLSCSQTLNHNVMYWYQQKSSQAPKLLFHYYDKDFNNEADTPDNFQSRRPNTSFCFLDIRSPGLGDTAMYLCATSTAGTSGVETQYFGPGTRLLVL.